The rows below give T cell receptor beta chains drawn from one sample of a study of shared clonotypes between healthy human individuals. TCRdb keeps only in-frame clones here, not all; method: immunoSEQ multiplex PCR. The sample lists 2 million to 2.5 million clones; around 92% were seen once. Sequenced: naive CD4+ T cells from PBMCs. The receptors derive from a man aged 18 to 30 in good health. Some clones in this sample may be carry-over from other donors' samples. CDR3s include the opening cysteine and the closing phenylalanine or tryptophan. The D gene is left open where the match is weak. Size is stated for part of the rows, as once, few or many counts, or as a class when the clone is expanded.

d_call clone_size j_call v_call cdr3_nt cdr3_aa
TRBD1 - TRBJ2-1 TRBV27 TGTGCCAGCAGTTTTGGGGGCGCAGGGGGAAATGAGCAGTTCTTC CASSFGGAGGNEQFF
- - TRBJ2-2 TRBV7-6 TGTGCCAGCAGCTTACGGAGCGGGTTCAACACCGGGGAGCTGTTTTTT CASSLRSGFNTGELFF
- - TRBJ1-2 TRBV20-1 TGCAGTGGCGGGAGCGGCTACACCTTC CSGGSGYTF
- - TRBJ2-3 TRBV9 TGTGCCAGCAGCGCCGGCCCGGTTCCGCCAACAGATACGCAGTATTTT CASSAGPVPPTDTQYF
- - TRBJ1-5 TRBV19 TGTGCCAGTAGTATCTTCCAGGGCAACAAGGGCAATCAGCCCCAGCATTTT CASSIFQGNKGNQPQHF
- - TRBJ1-2 TRBV18 TGTGCCAGCTCACCACTGAGGGACGAAAAGCACTATGGCTACACCTTC CASSPLRDEKHYGYTF
TRBD1 - TRBJ2-1 TRBV25-1 TGTGCCAGCAGTGATTATGGACAGGGTCCGTCCAATGAGCAGTTCTTC CASSDYGQGPSNEQFF
TRBD1 - TRBJ2-5 TRBV6-1 TGTGCCAGCAGTGAAGGACAGGGGGTGCCCCAAGAGACCCAGTACTTC CASSEGQGVPQETQYF
- - TRBJ2-5 TRBV4-1 TGCGCCAGCAGCCAAGATCTGTACTTGACTAAGTACTTC CASSQDLYLTKYF
TRBD1 once TRBJ2-7 TRBV7-2 TGTGCCAGCAGCCCCGGGACAGGGGGGCTCGAGCAGTACTTC CASSPGTGGLEQYF
- - TRBJ2-1 TRBV28 TGTGCCAGCACTCTGGGAACGGCCTACAATGAGCAGTTCTTC CASTLGTAYNEQFF
TRBD1 - TRBJ1-1 TRBV19 TGTGCCAGTAGTCCGGGACAGGGGGGGGTGAACACTGAAGCTTTCTTT CASSPGQGGVNTEAFF
- - TRBJ2-3 TRBV7-2 TGTGCCAGCAGCTCCTCAGATACGCAGTATTTT CASSSSDTQYF
- - TRBJ2-3 TRBV11-3 TGTGCCAGCAGCTTAGTGCCCGGGAGGGGGCCAGATACGCAGTATTTT CASSLVPGRGPDTQYF
- - TRBJ2-6 TRBV14 TGTGCCAGCAGCCAAGATTGGGGGGCCAACGTCCTGACTTTC CASSQDWGANVLTF
TRBD1 - TRBJ2-7 TRBV6-5 TGTGCCAGCAGACCAATAGGACAGGGGGGCTACGAGCAGTACTTC CASRPIGQGGYEQYF
- - TRBJ1-2 TRBV5-1 TGCGCCAGCAGCCCAGACCCGCCCTATGGCTACACCTTC CASSPDPPYGYTF
- few TRBJ1-4 TRBV14 TGTGCCAGCAGCCAAGATCCAGGGGATAATGAAAAACTGTTTTTT CASSQDPGDNEKLFF
- - TRBJ2-2 TRBV30 TGTGCCTGGAACGCAGGGCTGAACACCGGGGAGCTGTTTTTT CAWNAGLNTGELFF
- - TRBJ2-7 TRBV20-1 TGCAGTGCCATGGGGCCTTACGAGCAGTACTTC CSAMGPYEQYF
TRBD1 - TRBJ2-5 TRBV15 TGTGCCACCAGCAGAGCTAGGGACAGAACTAACCAAGAGACCCAGTACTTC CATSRARDRTNQETQYF
- - TRBJ1-3 TRBV6-5 TGTGCCAGCAGTCCCTCAGGGTCTGGAAACACCATATATTTT CASSPSGSGNTIYF
- - TRBJ2-3 TRBV27 TGTGCCAGCAGTTTCGTTGGGCGCACAGATACGCAGTATTTT CASSFVGRTDTQYF
- - TRBJ1-1 TRBV28 TGTGCCAGCAGTTCCGTGCGGGGGGCCGGTAGTGAAGCTTTCTTT CASSSVRGAGSEAFF
- - TRBJ2-3 TRBV13 TGTGCCAGCAGCCCTCTAGGACTCTCTAGCACAGATACGCAGTATTTT CASSPLGLSSTDTQYF
- once TRBJ1-2 TRBV6-1 TGTGCCAGCAGTACGAGGGGGGGCTTGGACTATGGCTACACCTTC CASSTRGGLDYGYTF
TRBD2 - TRBJ2-7 TRBV28 TGTGCCAGCAGTGTACTTAGCGGGTCAAGCTCCTACGAGCAGTACTTC CASSVLSGSSSYEQYF
TRBD1 once TRBJ1-1 TRBV5-1 TGCGCCAGCAGTTATACGGGACAGATGAACACTGAAGCTTTCTTT CASSYTGQMNTEAFF
TRBD2 - TRBJ2-1 TRBV5-1 TGCGCCAGCAGCCTCTTAACCGGGACTAGCGGCTACAATGAGCAGTTCTTC CASSLLTGTSGYNEQFF
TRBD2 - TRBJ2-3 TRBV7-6 TGTGCCAGCAGCCCCCGGGGGGGGGCGGGAGGGCGGAGCACAGATACGCAGTATTTT CASSPRGGAGGRSTDTQYF
- - TRBJ2-3 TRBV28 TGTGCCAGCAGTTTCCAGAACACAGATACGCAGTATTTT CASSFQNTDTQYF
- - TRBJ1-4 TRBV5-1 TGCGCCAGCAGTCCCTTTGCCGGGGATGCTGAAAAACTGTTTTTT CASSPFAGDAEKLFF
- - TRBJ1-6 TRBV11-2 TGTGCCAGCAGCCCCAGACAGGACAATAATTCACCCCTCCACTTT CASSPRQDNNSPLHF
TRBD1 - TRBJ2-5 TRBV25-1 TGTGCCAGCAGTCTCCCAGGGACAGAATCTCAGTACTTC CASSLPGTESQYF
TRBD1 - TRBJ1-5 TRBV2 TGTGCCAGCAGTAGGGACAGGGGAAGCAATCAGCCCCAGCATTTT CASSRDRGSNQPQHF
TRBD1 once TRBJ1-1 TRBV5-5 TGTGCCAGCAGCGGAGGAAGGTGGACAGGGGGGAACACTGAAGCTTTCTTT CASSGGRWTGGNTEAFF
TRBD2 - TRBJ2-3 TRBV19 TGTGCCAGTAGTATGACTAGCGGGGGACCAGATACGCAGTATTTT CASSMTSGGPDTQYF
TRBD1 - TRBJ1-4 TRBV6-1 TGTGCCAGCACTGGGACAGACGGGAAACTGTTTTTT CASTGTDGKLFF
- - TRBJ1-1 TRBV28 TGTGCCAGCAGCCTAGTGGCCTTTGAAGCTTTCTTT CASSLVAFEAFF
TRBD2 - TRBJ2-1 TRBV28 TGTGCCAGCAGGCAACCGGGACTAGCGGGCAATGAGCAGTTCTTC CASRQPGLAGNEQFF
- - TRBJ2-3 TRBV5-1 TGCGCCAGCACGGCCCTAGTAAGCACAGATACGCAGTATTTT CASTALVSTDTQYF
- few TRBJ1-1 TRBV7-9 TGTGCCAGCAGCCTGCAAGTTGAAGCTTTCTTT CASSLQVEAFF
- - TRBJ2-7 TRBV11-1 TGTGCCAGCAGCTTTTTGAGCCCGTCCTACGAGCAGTACTTC CASSFLSPSYEQYF
- - TRBJ1-1 TRBV9 TGTGCCAGCAGCTACATGACAGGTAGGAACACTGAAGCTTTCTTT CASSYMTGRNTEAFF
TRBD2 - TRBJ2-7 TRBV18 TGTGCCAGCTCACCCCTGACTAGCGGGGGTTCCTACGAGCAGTACTTC CASSPLTSGGSYEQYF
- - TRBJ1-2 TRBV7-6 TGTGCCAGCAGCCCCGGGACCTATGGCTACACCTTC CASSPGTYGYTF
- - TRBJ2-2 TRBV11-2 TGTGCCAGCAGCTTAAATTCAATGGTGACCGGGGAGCTGTTTTTT CASSLNSMVTGELFF